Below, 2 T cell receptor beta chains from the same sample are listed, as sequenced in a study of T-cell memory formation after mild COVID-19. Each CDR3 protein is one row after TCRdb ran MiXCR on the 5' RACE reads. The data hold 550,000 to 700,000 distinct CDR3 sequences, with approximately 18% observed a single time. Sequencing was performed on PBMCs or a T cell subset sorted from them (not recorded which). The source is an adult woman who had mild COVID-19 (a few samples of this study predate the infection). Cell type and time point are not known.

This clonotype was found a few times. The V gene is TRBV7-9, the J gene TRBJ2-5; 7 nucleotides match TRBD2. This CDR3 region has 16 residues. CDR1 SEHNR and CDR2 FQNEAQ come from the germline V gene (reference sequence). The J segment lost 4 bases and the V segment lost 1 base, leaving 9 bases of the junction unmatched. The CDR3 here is CASSLGLRESPETQYF. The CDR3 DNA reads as TGTGCCAGCAGCTTAGGTTTGCGGGAGAGTCCAGAGACCCAGTACTTC.

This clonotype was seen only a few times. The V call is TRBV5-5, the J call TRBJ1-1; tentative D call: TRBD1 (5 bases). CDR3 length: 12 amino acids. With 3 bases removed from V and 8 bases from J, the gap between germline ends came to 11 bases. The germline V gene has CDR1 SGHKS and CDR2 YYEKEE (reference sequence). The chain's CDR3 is CASSWRTFEAFF. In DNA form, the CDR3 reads TGTGCCAGCAGCTGGAGGACATTCGAAGCTTTCTTT. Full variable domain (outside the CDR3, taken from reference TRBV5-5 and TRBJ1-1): DAGVTQSPTHLIKTRGQQVTLRCSPISGHKSVSWYQQVLGQGPQFIFQYYEKEERGRGNFPDRFSARQFPNYSSELNVNALLLGDSALYLCASSWRTFEAFFGQGTRLTVV.